These 21 T cell receptor beta chains share one sample of origin, sequenced in a study of cytomegalovirus exposure and HLA in healthy donors. Researchers ran the PCR with 60 Vbeta and 13 Jbeta primers. Profiling relied on immunoSEQ multiplex PCR, and the TCRdb table lists in-frame clones only, not all of them. The data show under 200,000 clones, with around nine tenths seen just once and more than 0.25% held by the top ten. The material sequenced was PBMCs. The receptors come from a woman aged 30 to 39 in good health and CMV-seronegative.

This chain connects TRBV7-9 to TRBJ2-1, with TRBD2 matching 12 bases. Looked up from germline, CDR1 is SEHNR and CDR2 is FQNEAQ (reference sequence). This CDR3 is built from 15 residues. V was clipped by 2 bases and J by 8 bases; unmatched bases: 4. The CDR3 coding sequence is TGTGCCAGCAGCTTATTGGGACTAGCGGGCGATGAGCAGTTCTTC. As protein: CASSLLGLAGDEQFF. Full variable domain (outside the CDR3, taken from reference TRBV7-9 and TRBJ2-1): DTGVSQNPRHKITKRGQNVTFRCDPISEHNRLYWYRQTLGQGPEFLTYFQNEAQLEKSRLLSDRFSAERPKGSFSTLEIQRTEQGDSAMYLCASSLLGLAGDEQFFGPGTRLTVL.

The chain combines TRBV6-6 with TRBJ2-7; D unresolved. V lost 0 bases and J 3 bases, leaving 9 bases between the germline ends. The CDR3 contains 14 residues. The germline gives CDR1 MNHNY, CDR2 SVGAGI (reference sequence). The CDR3 is CASSYSRDHYEQYF. CDR3 DNA: TGTGCCAGCAGTTACTCGAGAGATCACTACGAGCAGTACTTC.

The J gene is TRBJ2-3, the V gene TRBV6-1; D is perhaps TRBD2 (6 bases). Per the germline V gene, CDR1 is MNHNS and CDR2 is SASEGT. Trimming shortened V by 1 base and J by 3 bases, and 20 bases separated the two germline ends. CDR3 length equals 18 residues. This CDR3 reads CASSEVGLLARSTDTQYF. CDR3 DNA: TGTGCCAGCAGTGAAGTAGGTTTACTAGCTCGTAGTACAGATACGCAGTATTTT.

This rearrangement joins TRBV5-1 to TRBJ2-1, with 9 nucleotides matching TRBD2. CDR3 length equals 21 residues. V lost 2 bases to trimming and J lost 6 bases; unmatched junction nucleotides: 24. The germline CDR1 and CDR2 sequences are SGHRS and YFSETQ. CDR3 sequence (DNA): TGCGCCAGCAGCTTTCTGGGCCCGCCTAGGGCTAGCGGGACCCTCGGCAATGAGCAGTTCTTC. Its protein is CASSFLGPPRASGTLGNEQFF.

The V and J genes are TRBV5-6 and TRBJ2-1; D perhaps matches TRBD2 (7 bases). Germline V gene lookup returns CDR1 SGHDT and CDR2 YYEEEE. The CDR3 covers 15 residues. Trimming stripped 1 base from V and 7 bases from J, with 15 bases between. The CDR3 is CASSLMGGGRNEQFF. CDR3 nucleotide sequence: TGTGCCAGCAGCTTGATGGGGGGGGGCCGGAATGAGCAGTTCTTC. Based on the CDR3 plus reference TRBV5-6 and TRBJ2-1, the full variable domain is DAGVTQSPTHLIKTRGQQVTLRCSPKSGHDTVSWYQQALGQGPQFIFQYYEEEERQRGNFPDRFSGHQFPNYSSELNVNALLLGDSALYLCASSLMGGGRNEQFFGPGTRLTVL.

This chain joins TRBV7-9 and TRBJ1-6, with a weak D call TRBD1 (6 bases). V lost 1 base and J lost 6, with 7 bases in between. This CDR3 region has 14 residues. Per germline, CDR1 SEHNR and CDR2 FQNEAQ (reference sequence). For the CDR3, the DNA is TGTGCCAGCAGCTTAGACAGGGCTAATTCACCCCTCCACTTT. Amino acid sequence: CASSLDRANSPLHF.

The V call is TRBV5-1, the J call TRBJ2-5; 11 bases line up with TRBD2. The germline CDR1 and CDR2 sequences are SGHRS and YFSETQ. Unmatched junction bases numbered 9, after V lost 4 bases and J lost 7 bases. CDR3 size: 15 residues. This chain's CDR3 is CASSPNSGGAGTQYF. The CDR3 nucleotides are TGCGCCAGCAGCCCCAATAGCGGGGGGGCAGGGACCCAGTACTTC. The whole variable domain, filled in from reference TRBV5-1 and TRBJ2-5, reads KAGVTQTPRYLIKTRGQQVTLSCSPISGHRSVSWYQQTPGQGLQFLFEYFSETQRNKGNFPGRFSGRQFSNSRSEMNVSTLELGDSALYLCASSPNSGGAGTQYFGPGTRLLVL.

This clone was recorded once. As DNA, the CDR3 is TGTGCCAGCAGCTTTTTGTTGGGACAGGGGGTCTCAGAGACCCAGTACTTC. Translated, it gives CASSFLLGQGVSETQYF. The chain recombines TRBV5-5 with TRBJ2-5; 11 bases map to TRBD1. J gave up 4 bases and V 2 bases, and 10 bases lay outside the gene matches. The CDR3 length is 17 residues. Germline V gene lookup returns CDR1 SGHKS and CDR2 YYEKEE (reference sequence).

The gene calls are TRBV5-1 and TRBJ2-1; 10 bases agree with TRBD1. Germline-derived CDR1 and CDR2 are SGHRS and YFSETQ. The CDR3 is 15 residues long. Losses at the gene ends were 3 bases for V and 3 bases for J; bases not matched to a gene: 3. This CDR3 reads CASSSDRGLYNEQFF. In DNA, the CDR3 is TGCGCCAGCAGCTCCGACAGGGGGCTCTACAATGAGCAGTTCTTC. Filled out from reference TRBV5-1 and TRBJ2-1, the complete variable domain reads KAGVTQTPRYLIKTRGQQVTLSCSPISGHRSVSWYQQTPGQGLQFLFEYFSETQRNKGNFPGRFSGRQFSNSRSEMNVSTLELGDSALYLCASSSDRGLYNEQFFGPGTRLTVL.

To note about this clone: The germline gene is not matched at one end of the junction; a read error may be the cause. The chain recombines TRBV7-9 with TRBJ2-7, with TRBD1 identical over 9 bases. The CDR3 has 12 residues. Germline CDR1 reads SEHNR; CDR2 reads FQNEAQ (reference sequence). The CDR3 spells CSSSLGQGEQYF. CDR3 nucleotide sequence: TGTTCCAGCAGCTTGGGACAGGGTGAGCAGTACTTC.

V gene TRBV2 combines with J gene TRBJ2-3; TRBD1 matches at 7 bases. The CDR3 is 15 amino acids. Germline V gives CDR1 SNHLY, CDR2 FYNNEI. J gave up 2 bases and V 5 bases, and 7 bases lay outside the gene matches. The CDR3 region is CASSFDRVNTDTQYF. CDR3 coding DNA: TGTGCCAGCAGTTTCGACAGGGTAAACACAGATACGCAGTATTTT.

The rearrangement joins TRBV7-2 to TRBJ2-5, with D tentatively TRBD2 (5 bases). This CDR3 contains 14 residues. V gave up 1 base and J gave up 5 bases, with 11 bases separating them. CDR1 and CDR2 (germline): SGHTA, FQGNSA. The CDR3 DNA reads TGTGCCAGCAGCTTAGTTCCGGGAAGGGAGACCCAGTACTTC. Translating it yields CASSLVPGRETQYF.

The chain combines TRBV6-1 with TRBJ2-7; D is perhaps TRBD2 (6 bases). The CDR3 is 13 amino acids. Germline CDR1 is MNHNS and CDR2 is SASEGT. The V end lost 2 bases, the J end lost 4 bases, and 9 bases lay between the germline ends. The CDR3 DNA reads TGTGCCAGCAGTGAAAGAAGCGGGTACGAGCAGTACTTC. Translated, it gives CASSERSGYEQYF.

This chain links TRBV7-9 with TRBJ2-2; 7 bases match TRBD2. There are 14 residues in the CDR3. The germline CDR1 and CDR2 sequences are SEHNR and FQNEAQ (reference sequence). The J segment lost 5 bases and the V segment lost 9 bases, leaving 9 bases of the junction unmatched. CDR3 coding DNA: TGTGCCAGTTCAGAAGCGGGACCAACCGGGGAGCTGTTTTTT. Its translation is CASSEAGPTGELFF.

The CDR3 sequence is CASVTLRSSYNEQFF. The CDR3 bases are TGTGCCAGCGTAACACTAAGGAGCTCCTACAATGAGCAGTTCTTC. The chain combines TRBV6-1 with TRBJ2-1; D is unresolved. Germline CDR1 reads MNHNS; CDR2 reads SASEGT. V was trimmed by 8 bases and J by 0 bases, leaving 14 bases between them. This CDR3 region has 15 residues.

This clone was observed once. V usage is TRBV5-4 and J usage is TRBJ2-1; 7 nucleotides line up with TRBD2. The germline CDR1 and CDR2 sequences are SGHNT and YYREEE (reference sequence). The CDR3 extends over 16 amino acids. J was trimmed by 8 bases and V by 0 bases; bases with no gene match: 11. The CDR3, as DNA: TGTGCCAGCAGCTTGGGGCGGGAGATCTTGTTTGATGAGCAGTTCTTC. This codes for CASSLGREILFDEQFF.

J is TRBJ2-3 and V is TRBV12-5; a weak D match, TRBD2 (6 bases). Germline loops: CDR1 LGHNT, CDR2 FRNRAP. The CDR3 has 17 amino acids. The V end was cut by 1 base, the J end by 4 bases, with 18 bases between. CDR3 region: CASGLGETGGIADTQYF. The CDR3 region has the DNA TGTGCTAGTGGTTTGGGGGAGACTGGCGGGATAGCAGATACGCAGTATTTT.

This clone was observed a handful of times. The chain employs TRBV18 and TRBJ2-6, with D perhaps matching TRBD1 (6 bases). The CDR3 consists of 17 residues. In germline, CDR1 is KGHSH, CDR2 LQKENI. Between the trimmed V and J ends, which lost 6 bases and 2 bases, there was a span of 17 bases. CDR3 sequence reads: CASSKGPKGAGANVLTF. The DNA of the CDR3 is TGTGCCAGCTCTAAAGGACCCAAGGGGGCTGGGGCCAACGTCCTGACTTTC.

V gene TRBV11-2 combines with J gene TRBJ2-1; 10 bases line up with TRBD2. The CDR3 has 15 residues. From germline, CDR1 is SGHAT and CDR2 FQNNGV. V was clipped by 3 bases and J by 4 bases; unmatched bases: 3. The CDR3 loop reads CASSFGLAVYNEQFF. The CDR3 region has the DNA TGTGCCAGCAGCTTTGGACTAGCGGTTTACAATGAGCAGTTCTTC.

The rearrangement links TRBV7-9 to TRBJ2-7; possible D gene TRBD1, 6 bases. V lost 4 bases and J 5 bases, leaving 18 bases between the germline ends. The CDR3 contains 15 residues. Germline V CDR1 and CDR2: SEHNR, FQNEAQ (reference sequence). CDR3 coding DNA: TGTGCCAGCAGCTATGACAGGTCGAATCCGCACGAGCAGTACTTC. Amino acids: CASSYDRSNPHEQYF.

For this clone: The junction and the germline gene differ at one end; a read error may be behind it. This chain connects TRBV7-7 to TRBJ2-5; D is ambiguous. The CDR3 covers 13 residues. Germline V CDR1 and CDR2: SSHAT, FNYEAQ (reference sequence). CDR3 region: CASSLGVQETQYF. CDR3 in DNA: TGTGCTAGCAGCTTAGGAGTCCAAGAGACCCAGTACTTC.